The 21 T cell receptor beta chains presented below share a single source sample, sequenced in a study of tumor-infiltrating lymphocytes in primary liver carcinoma. Unsorted whole blood supplied the blood RNA, and germline DNA was isolated too. A primer in the constant region served to generate TCR beta cDNA from about 470 ng of total RNA. ARM-PCR was slightly modified, and three nested multiplex PCR rounds with it gave rise to the TCR beta libraries. Running 9 to 11 cycles apiece, the first two PCR rounds relied on TRBV1-TRBV30 forward primers together with a C-beta reverse primer. TCRdb reanalysed the multiplex PCR reads using MiXCR and keeps one entry per CDR3 protein. The repertoire holds 200,000 or so distinct CDR3 sequences, with 65% as singletons. Sequencing was carried out using peripheral blood. The receptor source for this set is a woman aged 60 to 75 with primary liver carcinoma and hepatitis B virus infection.

Remarks on this clonotype: Being one base from a much bigger clone, this may be a read error. This chain uses TRBV6-1 with TRBJ1-2; D may be TRBD1 (6 bases). Germline loops: CDR1 MNHNS, CDR2 SASEGT. V lost 11 bases to trimming and J lost 5 bases, with 15 bases between them. The CDR3 loop spans 12 amino acids. CDR3 sequence (DNA): TGTGCCGGCACGACAGGAGGATATGGCTACACCTTC. This translates into CAGTTGGYGYTF.

Note on this clonotype: A much more abundant neighbour one base away suggests this may be a read error. This chain links TRBV6-1 with TRBJ1-1, with D unclear. The V end was cut by 4 bases, the J end by 11 bases, with 17 bases between. Germline CDR1 and CDR2: MNHNS and SASEGT. This CDR3 is 13 amino acids long. The CDR3 reads CASSGQALWHAFF. Written as DNA, the CDR3 is TGTGCCAGCAGTGGGCAGGCACTGTGGCACGCTTTCTTT.

On this clonotype itself: Here the CDR3 omits its conserved ending phenylalanine or tryptophan, so a read error is the likely source. The limits of the CDR3 on the DNA are not certain, so only TCRdb's listed CDR3 is given. The V gene is TRBV11-2, the J gene TRBJ1-2; TRBD1 is taken as the D call from the table, unchecked against the DNA. CDR1 is SGHAT, CDR2 FQNNGV, per germline. The CDR3 region is 14 residues in length, termini included. CDR3 loop: CASSMTGQGEGYIV.

The chain carries TRBV11-2 and TRBJ1-1; the D gene is possibly TRBD1 (5 bases). Germline lookup yields CDR1 SGHAT and CDR2 FQNNGV. This CDR3 region has 16 residues. Deletions cut 4 bases from V and 3 bases from J, with 18 bases between. This CDR3 reads CASSSARQSQYTEAFF. The CDR3 bases are TGTGCCAGCAGCTCGGCTCGACAGAGCCAGTACACTGAAGCTTTCTTT.

V gene TRBV18 combines with J gene TRBJ1-1, with a weak D call TRBD1 (6 bases). V lost 4 bases and J lost 0, with 12 bases in between. Germline V gene data show CDR1 as KGHSH and CDR2 as LQKENI. The length of the CDR3 is 15 residues. The CDR3 DNA sequence: TGTGCCAGCTCACTGACGCGGGACATGAACACTGAAGCTTTCTTT. It codes for CASSLTRDMNTEAFF.

This chain uses TRBV11-2 with TRBJ2-5; D ambiguous. Trimming shortened V by 5 bases and J by 5 bases, and 18 bases separated the two germline ends. Germline CDR1 reads SGHAT; CDR2 reads FQNNGV. This CDR3 is 15 amino acids long. This chain's CDR3 is CASSRVEGAGETQYF. The CDR3 DNA reads TGTGCCAGCAGCCGGGTGGAAGGCGCAGGTGAGACCCAGTACTTC. Variable domain in full (rest from reference TRBV11-2 and TRBJ2-5): EAGVAQSPRYKIIEKRQSVAFWCNPISGHATLYWYQQILGQGPKLLIQFQNNGVVDDSQLPKDRFSAERLKGVDSTLKIQPAKLEDSAVYLCASSRVEGAGETQYFGPGTRLLVL.

About this clonotype: Mismatch with germline at one junction end may stem from a read error. The J gene is TRBJ2-7, the V gene TRBV12-3 or TRBV12-4, with a possible D match to TRBD2 (5 bases). This CDR3 is built from 15 residues. The CDR3 loop is CASSTSGLGSYEQYF. The CDR3 nucleotides are TGTGCCAGCAGTACCTCCGGACTTGGCTCCTATGAGCAGTACTTC.

In this sample, this clonotype turned up once. A junction end diverges from the germline sequence, so it may reflect a read error. Here the CDR3 reads CASRKGQTNYGYIF. CDR3 sequence (DNA): TGTGCCAGCAGAAAGGGACAGACTAACTATGGCTACATCTTC. The gene calls are TRBV7-2 and TRBJ1-2, with 7 bases matching TRBD1. This CDR3 contains 14 residues. The V gene's germline CDR1 is SGHTA and CDR2 FQGNSA.

As regards this clonotype: This may arise from a read error, as a much more abundant clone is one base away. V and J are TRBV12-3 or TRBV12-4 and TRBJ1-1; D call uncertain. The CDR3 is 11 amino acids. DNA for the CDR3: TGTGCCGGCAGGAAACTCACTGAAGCTTTCTTT. It codes for CAGRKLTEAFF.

To note about this clonotype: A much larger clone lies one base from this, so it may be a read error. V is TRBV4-2 and J is TRBJ2-1; TRBD2 matches at 9 bases. CDR3 length: 19 residues. Per germline, CDR1 LGHNA and CDR2 YNFKEQ. Unmatched junction bases numbered 23, after V lost 3 bases and J lost 11 bases. The CDR3 sequence is CASSHFLAGGPRDVDKQFF. Written as DNA, the CDR3 is TGTGCCAGCAGCCATTTTTTGGCGGGAGGGCCCCGAGATGTGGATAAGCAGTTCTTC.

This clonotype was counted a single time. One junction end does not reproduce the germline sequence, and a read error may be involved. This rearrangement joins TRBV5-1 to TRBJ2-2; unclear D gene. This CDR3 has 15 amino acids. The germline V gene has CDR1 SGHRS and CDR2 YFSETQ. The CDR3 region is CGSSFQLPNTGELFF. Here the CDR3 DNA reads TGCGGCAGCAGCTTTCAACTACCGAACACCGGGGAGCTGTTTTTT.

In its sample, this clonotype was seen once. V usage is TRBV28 and J usage is TRBJ2-7; D might be TRBD1 (6 bases). From germline, CDR1 is MDHEN and CDR2 SYDVKM. Trimming stripped 2 bases from V and 0 bases from J, with 11 bases between. CDR3 length equals 15 residues. The CDR3: CASSLRGTCSYEQYF. CDR3 DNA sequence: TGTGCCAGCAGTTTAAGGGGGACATGCTCCTACGAGCAGTACTTC.

V is TRBV7-8 and J is TRBJ1-3, with no clear D. V lost 5 bases and J 0 bases, leaving 11 bases between the germline ends. The germline V gene encodes CDR1 SGHVS and CDR2 FQNEAQ. The CDR3 runs 15 residues. The CDR3 bases are TGTGCCAGCAGCCCTGGATTCAGCTCTGGAAACACCATATATTTT. This translates into CASSPGFSSGNTIYF.

Details on this clonotype: This may arise from a read error, as a much more abundant clone is one base away. This rearrangement joins TRBV28 to TRBJ2-2, with a weak D call TRBD2 (8 bases). CDR1 is MDHEN and CDR2 is SYDVKM in the germline V gene. CDR3 length: 15 amino acids. The DNA of the CDR3 is TGTGCCACCGCCCCGGGACTAGGGGGCACCGGGGAGCGGTTTTTT. Translation gives CATAPGLGGTGERFF.

Details on this clonotype: Mismatch with germline at one junction end may stem from a read error. The chain uses TRBV11-2 and TRBJ2-1; the match to TRBD2 covers 11 bases. Germline V gene data show CDR1 as SGHAT and CDR2 as FQNNGV. The CDR3 is 21 amino acids. The DNA for the CDR3 is TGTGTCAGCAGCTTAAGAACCATGGGACTAGCGGAAGGGGGTTTACACAATGAGCAGTTCTTT. It translates to CVSSLRTMGLAEGGLHNEQFF.

Points on this clonotype: In this CDR3 the conserved last residue, phenylalanine or tryptophan, is missing, so a read error is likely. No DNA is shown, since the ends of the CDR3 on it are uncertain; the CDR3 is the one TCRdb lists. This CDR3 reads CSVEDQEAASYNEQLI. The chain links TRBV29-1 to TRBJ2-1; the D call in the table, TRBD2, was not verified against the DNA. The CDR3 is made up of 16 amino acids, end residues included. Germline V gene lookup returns CDR1 SQVTM and CDR2 ANQGSEA.

To note about this clonotype: The junction departs from germline at one end; a sequencing error may be responsible. The rearrangement joins TRBV28 to TRBJ2-5, with 7 bases identical to TRBD1. The CDR3 runs to 15 residues. Germline V gene sequence: CDR1 MDHEN, CDR2 SYDVKM. In nucleotides, the CDR3 is TGTGACAGCAGTTCACTCTCGACAGGGCAAGAGACCCAGTACTTC. Encoded protein: CDSSSLSTGQETQYF.

Concerning this clonotype: A much larger clone sits a single nucleotide away, making a read error possible. This chain uses TRBV11-3 with TRBJ2-2; 7 positions agree with TRBD2. The CDR3 is 17 residues long. CDR1 SGHNT and CDR2 YENEEA come from the germline V gene. The CDR3, as DNA: TGTGTCAGCAGCTTAGCGAGGGGCGGGAGCTCGTCCGGGGAGCTGTTTTTT. Amino acid sequence: CVSSLARGGSSSGELFF.

This chain links TRBV28 with TRBJ1-6; perhaps TRBD1 as D (5 bases). The CDR3 runs 14 residues. Trimming removed 6 bases from V and 5 bases from J, with 11 bases in between. CDR1 and CDR2 from the germline V gene are MDHEN and SYDVKM. This CDR3 reads CASRGVRDNSPLHF. The CDR3 DNA sequence: TGTGCCAGCAGGGGGGTGAGGGATAATTCACCCCTCCACTTT.

Notes on this clonotype: One junction end does not reproduce the germline sequence, and a read error may be involved. The chain has TRBV11-3 and TRBJ2-5, with D perhaps matching TRBD1 or TRBD2 (7 bases each). This CDR3 has 14 amino acids. Germline CDR1 and CDR2: SGHNT and YENEEA. As DNA, the CDR3 is TGTGACAGCAGCTTGGGAGGGCAGGGGGGAGTCCAGTACTTC. The encoded protein is CDSSLGGQGGVQYF.

There are many counts of this clonotype. The chain carries TRBV28 and TRBJ2-7, with D perhaps given as TRBD1 or TRBD2 (6 bases each). Germline values: CDR1 MDHEN, CDR2 SYDVKM. This CDR3 contains 13 residues. The germline V and J ends were trimmed by 10 bases and 3 bases, with 16 bases remaining between them. CDR3 in amino acids: CATTSGAGYEQYF. CDR3 nucleotide sequence: TGTGCCACAACTTCGGGGGCTGGCTACGAGCAGTACTTC.